Shown below are 30 T cell receptor beta chains from a single sample sequenced in a study of naive and memory T cell subsets. Study-level points and caveats: Especially in CD8 cells, naive repertoires contained a few larger clonotypes, possibly CD45RA-re-expressing memory cells.

The beta constant-region primer was an equimolar mix of two oligonucleotides covering TRBC1 and TRBC2. Nested alpha and beta constant-region primers with the SP2 primer drove four PCR rounds on ligated cDNA. TCRdb passed the UMI-ligation and nested PCR reads through MiXCR, listing each CDR3 protein once. This sample yields roughly 150,000 distinct CDR3 sequences, of which around 21% are seen a single time; roughly 0.68% belongs to the top ten. These receptors' antigens are unknown. Sequencing was performed on naive CD8+ T cells from blood. These receptor sequences come from a human donor in good health.

This sequence joins TRBV10-3 and TRBJ2-1, with D maybe TRBD2 (5 bases). The germline V and J ends were trimmed by 3 bases and 3 bases, with 15 bases remaining between them. The CDR3 runs to 16 residues. Looked up from germline, CDR1 is ENHRY and CDR2 is SYGVKD. CDR3 DNA sequence: TGTGCCATCAGTGATAATCTGGGAGTTAGCTACAATGAGCAGTTCTTC. Translating gives CAISDNLGVSYNEQFF.

This clonotype has a handful of counts. CDR3 nucleotides: TGTGCCAGCAGTTTATCGGTGGCGGGTGAAAAACTGTTTTTT. This gives the protein CASSLSVAGEKLFF. The chain recombines TRBV27 with TRBJ1-4; D unclear. The germline V gene has CDR1 MNHEY and CDR2 SMNVEV (reference sequence). Trimming left V 0 bases short and J 7 bases short, with 9 bases between. The CDR3 runs 14 residues. The whole variable domain, filled in from reference TRBV27 and TRBJ1-4, reads EAQVTQNPRYLITVTGKKLTVTCSQNMNHEYMSWYRQDPGLGLRQIYYSMNVEVTDKGDVPEGYKVSRKEKRNFPLILESPSPNQTSLYFCASSLSVAGEKLFFGSGTQLSVL.

Only one count was recorded for this clonotype. The V and J genes are TRBV24-1 and TRBJ2-1, with no clear D. This CDR3 is 12 amino acids long. With 6 bases removed from V and 5 bases from J, the gap between germline ends came to 7 bases. Germline V lookup: CDR1 KGHDR, CDR2 SFDVKD. The CDR3 nucleotides read TGTGCCACCAGTAAGAGTAACAATGAGCAGTTCTTC. This translates into CATSKSNNEQFF.

In this sample, this clonotype turned up a few times. V gene TRBV4-3 combines with J gene TRBJ2-7; 8 bases map to TRBD2. Germline V gene sequence: CDR1 LGHNA, CDR2 YSLEER. The J segment lost 6 bases and the V segment lost 0 bases, leaving 4 bases of the junction unmatched. This CDR3 region has 14 residues. This CDR3 reads CASSQDGRGAEQYF. Written as DNA, the CDR3 is TGCGCCAGCAGCCAAGACGGGAGGGGAGCCGAGCAGTACTTC.

The rearrangement joins TRBV4-1 to TRBJ1-2; perhaps TRBD1 as D (5 bases). The ends were cut back, 0 bases at V and 3 bases at J, with 20 bases in the middle. The CDR3 totals 18 residues. CDR1 and CDR2 (germline): MGHRA, YSYEKL. This CDR3 is CASSQDPPPAGVDYGYTF. The CDR3 DNA follows: TGCGCCAGCAGCCAAGACCCCCCCCCCGCGGGGGTTGACTATGGCTACACCTTC.

This chain connects TRBV19 to TRBJ2-7; D uncertain. With 6 bases removed from V and 4 bases from J, the gap between germline ends came to 13 bases. The CDR3 spans 13 residues. Germline CDR1 is LNHDA and CDR2 is SQIVND (reference sequence). CDR3 in DNA: TGTGCCAGTAGCCCGGGCACGCGATACGAGCAGTACTTC. As protein: CASSPGTRYEQYF.

In its sample, this clonotype was seen a few times. The V gene is TRBV9, the J gene TRBJ1-5, with D unclear. Germline CDR1 SGDLS, CDR2 YYNGEE. V was pared by 2 bases and J by 1 base, with 13 bases between. This CDR3 is 16 amino acids long. CDR3 nucleotide sequence: TGTGCCAGCAGCGTCCCTCCTTATGGAAGCAATCAGCCCCAGCATTTT. Amino acids: CASSVPPYGSNQPQHF.

This clonotype was detected a few times. The chain carries TRBV27 and TRBJ2-1; 12 bases agree with TRBD2. Germline V lookup: CDR1 MNHEY, CDR2 SMNVEV (reference sequence). With V trimmed by 4 bases and J by 7 bases, 11 bases remained unmatched. The length of the CDR3 is 17 residues. In nucleotides, the CDR3 is TGTGCCAGCAGTTCTCCCCTAGCGGGAGGGAAGGGAAATGAGCAGTTCTTC. Translated, it gives CASSSPLAGGKGNEQFF.

About this clonotype: A much larger clone differs by one base, so this may be a read error. The chain is built from TRBV7-9 and TRBJ1-4; 8 bases are shared with TRBD1. Germline-derived CDR1 and CDR2 are SEHNR and FQNEAQ (reference sequence). The CDR3 has 15 amino acids. The CDR3 reads CAGSKADREREKLFF. CDR3 in DNA: TGTGCCGGCAGCAAAGCGGACAGGGAACGGGAAAAACTGTTTTTT.

This rearrangement joins TRBV9 to TRBJ2-2; D possibly corresponds to TRBD1 (6 bases). This CDR3 is 15 amino acids long. Trimming shortened V by 0 bases and J by 3 bases, and 9 bases separated the two germline ends. Germline CDR1 SGDLS, CDR2 YYNGEE. The CDR3 nucleotides are TGTGCCAGCAGCGTAGGGGACACTGACACCGGGGAGCTGTTTTTT. Amino acids: CASSVGDTDTGELFF.

This chain links TRBV11-2 with TRBJ2-1; D call uncertain. This CDR3 comprises 12 residues. V dropped 4 bases and J dropped 6 bases, with 7 bases sitting between them. Germline V gene lookup returns CDR1 SGHAT and CDR2 FQNNGV. The CDR3 DNA follows: TGTGCCAGCAGCTCGCAGAGCAATGAGCAGTTCTTC. This sequence encodes CASSSQSNEQFF.

The rearrangement links TRBV12-5 to TRBJ1-2; 8 bases fit TRBD1. V shed 1 base, J shed 8 bases, and the junction held 6 bases outside the gene matches. The CDR3 loop spans 14 amino acids. The germline CDR1 and CDR2 sequences are LGHNT and FRNRAP. Here the CDR3 DNA reads TGTGCTAGTGGTTTGGGGGCAGGGGGCGGAGGCTACACCTTC. This translates into CASGLGAGGGGYTF.

The V gene is TRBV30, the J gene TRBJ2-1; 14 positions match TRBD2. Germline V gives CDR1 GTSNPN, CDR2 SVGIG (reference sequence). This CDR3 is built from 14 residues. Trimming removed 5 bases from V and 7 bases from J; junction bases left unmatched: 4. The CDR3 DNA reads as TGTGCCTGGGGAAGACTAGCGGGAGGGAATGAGCAGTTCTTC. Its translation is CAWGRLAGGNEQFF.

The genes are TRBV5-1 and TRBJ2-1; TRBD2 matches 8 bases. The V and J ends lost 0 bases and 2 bases, in that order; junction bases with no gene match: 13. The V gene's germline CDR1 is SGHRS and CDR2 YFSETQ. This CDR3 contains 19 residues. CDR3 protein: CASSLGARGREDAYNEQFF. DNA of the CDR3: TGCGCCAGCAGCTTGGGCGCCCGAGGGCGGGAGGACGCCTACAATGAGCAGTTCTTC.

This clonotype was observed a handful of times. This rearrangement joins TRBV16 to TRBJ2-7; 7 bases match TRBD2. The trim removed 7 bases at V and 3 bases at J, leaving 9 bases unmatched. Germline loops: CDR1 KGHSY, CDR2 FQNENV. The CDR3 is 14 amino acids. The CDR3 coding sequence is TGTGCCAGCAATATAGGAGGGGAGGGCTACGAGCAGTACTTC. Its translation is CASNIGGEGYEQYF.

V gene TRBV28 combines with J gene TRBJ1-5; D is ambiguous. Germline CDR1 reads MDHEN; CDR2 reads SYDVKM. The CDR3 contains 16 residues. V dropped 1 base and J dropped 5 bases, with 15 bases sitting between them. For the CDR3, the DNA is TGTGCCAGCAGTTTATATATTGCAAGGGATGATCAGCCCCAGCATTTT. Translation gives CASSLYIARDDQPQHF.

This clonotype showed up just once. The chain joins TRBV9 to TRBJ2-3; 8 positions match TRBD2. CDR3 size: 14 residues. Trimming at V came to 4 bases and at J to 2 bases, leaving 3 bases not matched to a gene. Germline V gene lookup returns CDR1 SGDLS and CDR2 YYNGEE. CDR3 nucleotides: TGTGCCAGCAGCCTAGCGGGCCTCACAGATACGCAGTATTTT. Translation: CASSLAGLTDTQYF.

The chain is built from TRBV27 and TRBJ1-5; 7 nucleotides match TRBD1. V trimming: 6 bases; J trimming: 4 bases; junction bases outside the gene matches: 6. Per the germline V gene, CDR1 is MNHEY and CDR2 is SMNVEV (reference sequence). The CDR3 runs to 14 residues. CDR3 sequence reads: CASRPGQSNQPQHF. CDR3 DNA: TGTGCCAGCAGGCCGGGACAGTCTAATCAGCCCCAGCATTTT.

This clonotype turned up a few times. The CDR3 DNA sequence: TGCGCCAGCAGCCAAGACATGGGGACAACCGGGACTTCACCGCTCTCCTACGAGCAGTACTTC. Translating gives CASSQDMGTTGTSPLSYEQYF. The V call is TRBV4-3, the J call TRBJ2-7; perhaps D is TRBD1 or TRBD2 (6 bases each). The V end was cut by 0 bases, the J end by 0 bases, with 27 bases between. This CDR3 has 21 residues. Germline V gene lookup returns CDR1 LGHNA and CDR2 YSLEER.

The gene calls are TRBV6-2 or TRBV6-3 and TRBJ1-1; D not resolved. The CDR3 spans 16 residues. V dropped 2 bases and J dropped 0 bases, with 13 bases sitting between them. The V gene's germline CDR1 is MNHEY and CDR2 SVGEGT. CDR3 bases: TGTGCCAGCAGTTACGCGGCAGGACGTATGAACACTGAAGCTTTCTTT. Amino acid sequence: CASSYAAGRMNTEAFF.

This clonotype was seen a handful of times. The junction does not match germline at one end; this may be a read error. The chain carries TRBV29-1 and TRBJ1-1; TRBD1 agrees at 8 bases. Germline loops: CDR1 SQVTM, CDR2 ANQGSEA. The CDR3 length is 12 residues. The CDR3, as DNA: TGCAGCGTTGAGGGAACAGGGGGAGCCCTCAACTTT. This codes for CSVEGTGGALNF.

This clonotype was seen repeatedly, ten times or more. The rearrangement links TRBV29-1 to TRBJ2-1; D is perhaps TRBD2 (5 bases). Trimming took 4 bases from V and 2 from J, leaving 15 bases between them. The CDR3 contains 15 residues. Germline assignment: CDR1 SQVTM and CDR2 ANQGSEA. Here the CDR3 DNA reads TGCAGCGTTGGTGGAGAAAGCGGAACCTACAATGAGCAGTTCTTC. Protein product: CSVGGESGTYNEQFF.

The CDR3 bases are TGTGCCAGTGCCGGGACTAGTAGTGGTGAGCAGTTCTTC. This translates into CASAGTSSGEQFF. The V and J genes are TRBV28 and TRBJ2-1; 8 nucleotides line up with TRBD2. Losses at the gene ends were 9 bases for V and 9 bases for J; bases not matched to a gene: 10. Germline V gives CDR1 MDHEN, CDR2 SYDVKM. The CDR3 runs 13 residues.

This clonotype has just a few counts. J is TRBJ2-7 and V is TRBV4-1; the match to TRBD1 covers 7 bases. The germline CDR1 and CDR2 sequences are MGHRA and YSYEKL. Germline trimming cut 4 bases from V and 6 bases from J; bases unmatched to any gene: 18. The CDR3 is made up of 17 amino acids. CDR3 amino acids: CASSLLESTGKSGEQYF. CDR3 coding DNA: TGCGCCAGCAGCCTTTTGGAATCGACAGGGAAAAGCGGCGAGCAGTACTTC.

This clonotype was picked up many times. The genes are TRBV7-6 and TRBJ2-1; D is uncertain. The ends were cut back, 5 bases at V and 4 bases at J, with 6 bases in the middle. The CDR3 consists of 12 residues. Germline V CDR1 and CDR2: SGHVS, FNYEAQ. In nucleotides, the CDR3 is TGTGCCAGCAGCCTCGCATACAATGAGCAGTTCTTC. This gives the protein CASSLAYNEQFF. The full variable domain, with the rest looked up from reference TRBV7-6 and TRBJ2-1, is GAGVSQSPRYKVTKRGQDVALRCDPISGHVSLYWYRQALGQGPEFLTYFNYEAQQDKSGLPNDRFSAERPEGSISTLTIQRTEQRDSAMYRCASSLAYNEQFFGPGTRLTVL.

This clonotype was recorded a few times. The chain joins TRBV14 to TRBJ1-3; D is ambiguous. The germline CDR1 and CDR2 sequences are SGHDN and FVKESK. This CDR3 spans 16 amino acids. The ends were cut back, 1 base at V and 4 bases at J, with 14 bases in the middle. The CDR3 DNA sequence: TGTGCCAGCAGCCAAGTTTGGGGATCGTCCGGAAACACCATATATTTT. Protein sequence: CASSQVWGSSGNTIYF.

This clonotype was found a few times. The genes are TRBV28 and TRBJ1-5; D gene ambiguous. Trimming left V 5 bases short and J 2 bases short, with 13 bases between. The CDR3 is 15 amino acids. Germline V lookup: CDR1 MDHEN, CDR2 SYDVKM. This CDR3 reads CASSIKGYGNQPQHF. CDR3 DNA: TGTGCCAGCAGTATCAAGGGCTATGGCAATCAGCCCCAGCATTTT. The full variable domain, completed using reference TRBV28 and TRBJ1-5, is DVKVTQSSRYLVKRTGEKVFLECVQDMDHENMFWYRQDPGLGLRLIYFSYDVKMKEKGDIPEGYSVSREKKERFSLILESASTNQTSMYLCASSIKGYGNQPQHFGDGTRLSIL.

The chain links TRBV5-6 to TRBJ2-7, with 9 bases matching TRBD1. This CDR3 has 13 residues. Per germline, CDR1 SGHDT and CDR2 YYEEEE. V was pared by 5 bases and J by 6 bases, with 6 bases of the junction left unmatched. CDR3 region: CASRGQGTGEQYF. CDR3 coding DNA: TGTGCCAGCAGAGGACAGGGGACGGGCGAGCAGTACTTC. The full variable domain, its missing parts supplied by reference TRBV5-6 and TRBJ2-7, is DAGVTQSPTHLIKTRGQQVTLRCSPKSGHDTVSWYQQALGQGPQFIFQYYEEEERQRGNFPDRFSGHQFPNYSSELNVNALLLGDSALYLCASRGQGTGEQYFGPGTRLTVT.

V usage is TRBV10-2 and J usage is TRBJ2-7; 9 bases are shared with TRBD1. The junction had 12 bases not matched to a gene; V was cut back by 6 bases and J by 3 bases. Germline assignment: CDR1 WSHSY and CDR2 SAAADI. The CDR3 sequence is 16 residues long. CDR3 sequence (DNA): TGCGCCAGCAGGGAAGGAACAGGGGGCAATAACTACGAGCAGTACTTC. This translates into CASREGTGGNNYEQYF.

This clonotype was seen more than once but under ten times. V usage is TRBV14 and J usage is TRBJ2-7; D might be TRBD1 (8 bases). This CDR3 is built from 17 residues. Trimming removed 3 bases at V and 4 bases at J, with 22 bases between. Looked up from germline, CDR1 is SGHDN and CDR2 is FVKESK. The CDR3 bases are TGTGCCAGCAGCCATGTCCCTCTACAGGGGGGGTTGTACGAGCAGTACTTC. Its protein is CASSHVPLQGGLYEQYF.